Following are 4 T cell receptor beta chains from one sample sequenced in a study of CD8+CD57+ T cells in acquired aplastic anemia. The study profiled TCR beta VDJ and CDR3 using genomic DNA as template. TCRdb re-called the reads through MiXCR, storing one row per CDR3 protein. This sample yields 270,000 or so distinct CDR3 sequences, of which roughly 82% are seen a single time; 35% to 50% belongs to the top ten. Patients picked for sequencing had shown CD8+CD57+ cell expansion detected by flow cytometry. The specimen sequenced was sorted CD4+, CD8+, or CD8+CD57+ T cells (not recorded which) from PBMCs. These receptors came from a human donor with aplastic anemia.

The chain uses TRBV14 and TRBJ2-7; 7 nucleotides line up with TRBD1. This CDR3 is 14 amino acids long. V lost 4 bases and J lost 13; bases outside the gene matches: 16. Germline V CDR1 and CDR2: SGHDN, FVKESK. As DNA, the CDR3 is TGTGCCAGCAGCCCAGGGTTGACAGGGAACTATGGCTACTTC. It encodes CASSPGLTGNYGYF.

V and J are TRBV11-3 and TRBJ1-1; D gene unclear. V lost 5 bases to trimming and J lost 1 base, with 14 bases between them. The germline V gene has CDR1 SGHNT and CDR2 YENEEA. The CDR3 sequence is 15 residues long. The CDR3 DNA sequence: TGTGCCAGCAGCCTATTCGGCACTGGGAACACTGAAGCTTTCTTT. Translation: CASSLFGTGNTEAFF.

CDR3 sequence reads: CSADRFLDTEAFF. As DNA, the CDR3 is TGCAGTGCTGACAGGTTCTTGGACACTGAAGCTTTCTTT. The chain uses TRBV20-1 and TRBJ1-1; D is possibly TRBD1 (6 bases). Trimming stripped 5 bases from V and 3 bases from J, with 13 bases between. This CDR3 spans 13 amino acids. CDR1 is DFQATT, CDR2 SNEGSKA, per germline (reference sequence).

Worth noting for this clonotype: Because the CDR3 is missing its conserved closing phenylalanine or tryptophan, this is likely a read error. The DNA is omitted, as the CDR3 cannot be located on it reliably, and the CDR3 follows TCRdb's listing. The J gene is TRBJ2-3, the V gene TRBV7-2; TRBD1, the table's D call, lacks a check against the DNA. The CDR3 contains 13 residues when both ends are counted. Germline CDR1 SGHTA, CDR2 FQGNSA. The CDR3 sequence is CASGFRPDGTALS.